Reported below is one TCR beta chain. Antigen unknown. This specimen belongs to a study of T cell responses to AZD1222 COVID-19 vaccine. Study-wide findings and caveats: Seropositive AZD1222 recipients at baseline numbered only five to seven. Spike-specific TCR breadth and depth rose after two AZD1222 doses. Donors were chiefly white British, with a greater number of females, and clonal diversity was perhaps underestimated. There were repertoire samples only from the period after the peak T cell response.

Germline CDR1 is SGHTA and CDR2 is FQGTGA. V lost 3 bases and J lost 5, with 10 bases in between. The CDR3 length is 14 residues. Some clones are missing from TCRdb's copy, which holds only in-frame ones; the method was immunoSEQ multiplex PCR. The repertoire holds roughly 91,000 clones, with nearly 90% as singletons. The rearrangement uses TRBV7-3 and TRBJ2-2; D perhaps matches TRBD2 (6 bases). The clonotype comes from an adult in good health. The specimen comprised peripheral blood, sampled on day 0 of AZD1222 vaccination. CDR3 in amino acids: CASSFSGGTGELFF. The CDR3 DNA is TGTGCCAGCAGCTTCTCCGGGGGTACCGGGGAGCTGTTTTTT.